The rows below give T cell receptor beta chains drawn from one sample of a study of T cells in Graves' hyperthyroidism and ophthalmopathy. TCRdb recomputed calls from the multiplex PCR reads with MiXCR, one row per CDR3 protein. Counted here are about 380,000 distinct CDR3 sequences, approximately 17% occurring once; the ten biggest clones make up 35% to 45%. The sequenced sample consisted of blood. These receptors all stem from a man between 18 and 35 years old with Graves' ophthalmopathy. CDR3s include the opening cysteine and the closing phenylalanine or tryptophan. The D gene is left open where the match is weak. A clone size is listed for some rows: how often the clone was seen (once, few, many), or a class if it is expanded.

15	TRBV7-2	few	.	TRBJ1-4	TGTGCCAGCAGCCCCTACGGGATACTCGAGGAAAAACTGTTTTTT	CASSPYGILEEKLFF
16	TRBV9	.	.	TRBJ2-3	TGTGCCAGCAGCGTAGACGGGGGATTCGGCACAGATACGCAGTATTTT	CASSVDGGFGTDTQYF
12	TRBV5-5	many	.	TRBJ2-7	TGTGCCAGCACTCGGCAGGGGGGCGAGCAGTACTTC	CASTRQGGEQYF
17	TRBV9	many	TRBD2	TRBJ2-3	TGTGCCAGCAGCGTAGGGCTAGCGGCCACCCGCACAGATACGCAGTATTTT	CASSVGLAATRTDTQYF
13	TRBV7-9	.	.	TRBJ2-7	TGTGCCAGCAGCTTAACGGTGACCGACGAGCAGTACTTC	CASSLTVTDEQYF
13	TRBV28	many	.	TRBJ2-3	TGTGCCAGCAGGGAGAGGAAGGAAGATACGCAGTATTTT	CASRERKEDTQYF
16	TRBV7-9	.	.	TRBJ2-2	TGTGCCAGCAGTTTAAGGGACATCAAGAACACCGGGGAGCTGTTTTTT	CASSLRDIKNTGELFF
15	TRBV6-1	.	.	TRBJ1-4	TGTGCCAGCAGTGAACGGTTGGGGAAGGGTGAAAAACTGTTTTTT	CASSERLGKGEKLFF
11	TRBV27	few	TRBD1	TRBJ1-3	TGTGCCAGCTTCTCACAGGGGACCATATATTTT	CASFSQGTIYF
15	TRBV5-8	many	.	TRBJ2-1	TGTGCCAGCAGCTTGGTGCCAGGGACAAACAATGAGCAGTTCTTC	CASSLVPGTNNEQFF
14	TRBV19	.	.	TRBJ1-5	TGTGCCAGTCAGACAGGCCTGAGCAATCAGCCCCAGCATTTT	CASQTGLSNQPQHF
12	TRBV27	many	.	TRBJ1-1	TGTGCCAGCAGTGCCCCGGCTCGAGAAGCTTTCTTT	CASSAPAREAFF
16	TRBV28	many	TRBD1	TRBJ1-4	TGTGCCAGCAGCCCCCTTGGGACAGGGACGGGTGAAAAACTGTTTTTT	CASSPLGTGTGEKLFF
15	TRBV6-2/TRBV6-3	.	.	TRBJ1-2	TGTGCCAGCACCCCACGGCAGGGACCCCTCCATGGCTACACCTTC	CASTPRQGPLHGYTF
14	TRBV10-3	many	TRBD1	TRBJ2-7	TGTGCCATCAGCGGGACAGGGGAGTCCTACGAGCAGTACTTC	CAISGTGESYEQYF
14	TRBV5-1	many	.	TRBJ2-3	TGCGCCAGCAGCTTTCTGGGAGGAACAGATACGCAGTATTTT	CASSFLGGTDTQYF
16	TRBV4-1	.	.	TRBJ2-7	TGCGCCAGCAGCCAAGGATTGAACGGGGGAGTTCCCGAGCAGTACTTC	CASSQGLNGGVPEQYF
17	TRBV20-1	.	.	TRBJ1-1	TGCAGTGCTAGCCACGGGACGGGGACGACTTCGAACACTGAAGCTTTCTTT	CSASHGTGTTSNTEAFF
15	TRBV28	few	.	TRBJ2-7	TGTGCCAGCCCCCCGACCAGAGGAAGCTATGGCGAGCAGTACTTC	CASPPTRGSYGEQYF
14	TRBV11-2	many	.	TRBJ1-4	TGTGCCAGCAGGAGCGGACCCGGGGCTGAAAAACTGTTTTTT	CASRSGPGAEKLFF
14	TRBV4-1	few	TRBD1	TRBJ1-2	TGCGCCAGCAGAAACCCGGGACAGAACTATGGCTACACCTTC	CASRNPGQNYGYTF
18	TRBV7-9	.	TRBD2	TRBJ2-3	TGTGCCAGCAGCTTAGGCCGGACTAGCGGGGGATACACAGATACGCAGTATTTT	CASSLGRTSGGYTDTQYF
14	TRBV6-1	many	.	TRBJ1-3	TGTGCCAGCAGTGAAATGGGCTCTGGAAACACCATATATTTT	CASSEMGSGNTIYF
14	TRBV7-9	.	TRBD1	TRBJ1-5	TGTGCCAGCAGCTCGCAGGGGGCATATCAGCCCCAGCATTTT	CASSSQGAYQPQHF
14	TRBV7-9	few	.	TRBJ2-5	TGTGCCAGCAGCCCCGGAGCTGGCTTAGAGACCCAGTACTTC	CASSPGAGLETQYF
16	TRBV15	many	TRBD1	TRBJ1-5	TGTGCCACCAGCAGGCCTGGACAGGGTACTAATCAGCCCCAGCATTTT	CATSRPGQGTNQPQHF
14	TRBV9	few	.	TRBJ1-1	TGTGCCAGCAGCGTAGCCGGAGCCGGGACTGAAGCTTTCTTT	CASSVAGAGTEAFF
14	TRBV5-1	few	.	TRBJ1-2	TGCGCCAGCAGGAGTGCCGGGGGGGCGGATGGCTACACCTTC	CASRSAGGADGYTF
14	TRBV6-2/TRBV6-3	.	TRBD1	TRBJ2-2	TGTGCCAGCAGTTACACAGGGGGTGGCGGGGAGCTGTTTTTT	CASSYTGGGGELFF
15	TRBV28	.	TRBD1	TRBJ2-3	TGTGCCAGCAGTCGCCCCGGGACAGGGTCAGATACGCAGTATTTT	CASSRPGTGSDTQYF
13	TRBV9	.	TRBD1	TRBJ2-1	TGTGCCAGCAGGGGGACAGGAGACAATGAGCAGTTCTTC	CASRGTGDNEQFF
15	TRBV18	many	TRBD1	TRBJ2-7	TGTGCCAGCTCACAAGGGACAGCCAACTCCTACGAGCAGTACTTC	CASSQGTANSYEQYF
16	TRBV20-1	.	TRBD2	TRBJ2-3	TGCAGTGCTAGGGGGACTAGCGGGGGAGGCACAGATACGCAGTATTTT	CSARGTSGGGTDTQYF
15	TRBV28	many	TRBD1	TRBJ1-5	TGTGCCAGCAGTCCCGGGACAGGGAGGGATCAGCCCCAGCATTTT	CASSPGTGRDQPQHF
13	TRBV19	.	.	TRBJ1-2	TGTGCCAGTAGTATGACAGCCCCCTTGAGCTACACCTTC	CASSMTAPLSYTF
18	TRBV6-5	many	TRBD2	TRBJ2-7	TGTGCCAGCAGTTACCCAGGGACTAGCGGGGGGGCCTCCTACGAGCAGTACTTC	CASSYPGTSGGASYEQYF
14	TRBV20-1	.	TRBD2	TRBJ2-2	TGCAGTGCTAGCTTAGCGGGGGGTCTCGGGGAGCTGTTTTTT	CSASLAGGLGELFF
13	TRBV12-3/TRBV12-4	few	.	TRBJ1-1	TGTGCCAGCAGTTCACGGGAAGCCACTGAAGCTTTCTTT	CASSSREATEAFF
13	TRBV9	many	.	TRBJ2-4	TGTGCCAGCAGCGATGGGGTAGGAGACATTCAGTACTTC	CASSDGVGDIQYF
15	TRBV6-1	many	.	TRBJ1-4	TGTGCCAGCAGTGATATGGGGTCGGTTAATGAAAAACTGTTTTTT	CASSDMGSVNEKLFF
16	TRBV11-2	.	TRBD1	TRBJ2-2	TGTGCCAGCAGCTTCCCCGGGACAGTAAACACCGGGGAGCTGTTTTTT	CASSFPGTVNTGELFF
15	TRBV28	many	TRBD1	TRBJ1-6	TGTGCCAGCAGTCGCCCCGGGACAGGGAATTCACCCCTCCACTTT	CASSRPGTGNSPLHF
14	TRBV11-2	many	.	TRBJ2-3	TGTGCCAGCAGCTTAACCCGATCGGCAGATACGCAGTATTTT	CASSLTRSADTQYF
14	TRBV18	.	.	TRBJ1-2	TGTGCCAGCTCACCACCGTCCTTGCCAGAGGGCTACACCTTC	CASSPPSLPEGYTF
16	TRBV11-2	few	.	TRBJ1-3	TGTGCCAGCACCCCAGCGGGTAGGGGACGCGGAAACACCATATATTTT	CASTPAGRGRGNTIYF
22	TRBV7-9	once	TRBD2	TRBJ2-1	TGTGCCAGCAGCAAAAGCCGGACTAGCGGGGGGGCCCTTTTTAGCTCCTACAATGAGCGGTTCTTC	CASSKSRTSGGALFSSYNERFF
14	TRBV7-9	.	TRBD1	TRBJ1-1	TGTGCCAGCAACCTACAAGGGGGCGCCGCTGAAGCTTTCTTT	CASNLQGGAAEAFF
14	TRBV12-3/TRBV12-4	many	.	TRBJ1-6	TGTGCCAGCAGTTTAAAATCCTATAATTCACCCCTCCACTTT	CASSLKSYNSPLHF
15	TRBV2	.	TRBD1	TRBJ1-1	TGTGCCAGCAACCCTACCCGGGACAGGGGGCTTGAAGCTTTCTTT	CASNPTRDRGLEAFF